This entry describes one T cell receptor beta chain. Given a much more abundant clone one base away, this may be a read error. In this CDR3 the conserved last residue, phenylalanine or tryptophan, is missing, so a read error is likely. As to time point: patch test 2, 6 weeks after DPC sensitization. Documented treatment: therapeutic diphenylcyclopropenone sensitization with weekly scalp DPC. Germline values: CDR1 MDHEN, CDR2 SYDVKM. The CDR3 is 12 residues long. With 8 bases clipped from V and 10 bases from J, the junction kept 10 bases outside the gene matches. These data are taken from a study of human T cells and chemical hapten exposure. Across the whole study: Patch tests applied 0.01% DPC to the upper back, read at 6 days.

MiXCR, run by TCRdb on the RACE reads, gives a single entry per CDR3 protein. The repertoire holds around 99,000 distinct CDR3 sequences, more than 9.5% seen once, with roughly 2.3% in the top ten. The sample consisted of whole blood, taken in connection with sensitization to the hapten diphenylcyclopropenone (DPC). This clonotype originated in a middle-aged man with alopecia areata. Some clones in this sample may be carry-over from other donors' samples. This chain links TRBV28 with TRBJ1-2; TRBD1 matches at 7 bases. CDR3 in DNA: TGTGCCAGCTTTGCGGACAGGAATACCTACACCCTC. Amino acid sequence: CASFADRNTYTL.